This T cell receptor (beta chain) was obtained from a study of graft-versus-host responses after intestinal transplantation. Background on the study: Among the recipients, transplants were multivisceral, liver-intestinal, or isolated intestinal. Tacrolimus plus steroids were given to all recipients for around three years, preceded by anti-thymocyte globulin induction. Findings of the study overall: GvH clones were found in recipient marrow; some appeared first in ileum or blood.

A remark on this clone: The antigen remains undetermined.

After removal of 6 bases from V and 2 bases from J, the junction contained 4 bases not matched to a gene. This CDR3 region has 15 residues. CDR1 is SEHNR and CDR2 is FQNEAQ in the germline V gene (reference sequence). Produced via immunoSEQ multiplex PCR; TCRdb's table is partial and in-frame only. The top ten hold around 0.2% of the sample, which has about 97,000 clones, 91% seen once. Material: unstimulated CD4+ T cells sorted from spleen or lymph node cells, obtained before transplant. The origin of this receptor is a human donor who was the organ donor for an intestinal transplant. The V call is TRBV7-9, the J call TRBJ2-5; the match to TRBD2 covers 12 bases. CDR3 DNA sequence: TGTGCCAGCAGTCGGACTAGCGGGGAACAAGAGACCCAGTACTTC. Protein: CASSRTSGEQETQYF.